The TCR beta chain under discussion was sequenced for a study of cytomegalovirus exposure and HLA in healthy donors. Study observations and caveats: There were a few CMV-associated chains whose specificity for CMV antigens was confirmed in vitro. That first-cohort TCR clusters tended to co-occur in the approximately 120 validation repertoires was found in a later analysis.

The V end lost 3 bases, the J end lost 0 bases, and 12 bases lay between the germline ends. Germline V gene lookup returns CDR1 MNHEY and CDR2 SMNVEV (reference sequence). The CDR3 contains 16 residues. Generated by immunoSEQ multiplex PCR, the TCRdb table keeps only in-frame clones and is missing some. The sample contains 200,000 to 250,000 clones, 85% to 90% of which appear only once. Note on this clone: What it binds is unknown.

Sequencing used PBMCs. This TCR was sampled from a woman between 18 and 30 years old in good health and CMV-seronegative. This chain links TRBV27 with TRBJ2-1; a weak D match, TRBD2 (5 bases). The CDR3 sequence is CASSLYSVSSYNEQFF. The CDR3 nucleotides read TGTGCCAGCAGTTTGTATAGCGTAAGCTCCTACAATGAGCAGTTCTTC.